What follows describes a single T cell receptor beta chain. Its specific antigen is unknown. No base-level quality is on record; no much larger clone is a single base apart. This specimen belongs to a study of blood T cell repertoires in COVID-19 (dated by TCRdb to the early 2020s). For the wider study: The collaborator samples originated in the United States, Italy and Spain and spanned the acute and convalescent phases of COVID-19. The prospective study material was composed of cDNA or gDNA derived from T cells, B-cell-depleted T cells, or PBMCs. A freely available public database, intended as a resource for researchers studying the immune response to SARS-CoV-2, is where the repertoires were released. The samples were drawn from two sources: the first 160 participants of the ongoing ImmuneRACE study, and 1,200 or so subjects contributed by 6 global collaborators. Deeply sampled blood TCRbeta repertoires from subjects exposed to, actively infected with, or recovered from COVID-19 were included in the dataset. Sample metadata almost always included a de-identified subject ID, COVID-19 status, age in years and sex. Where available, HLA class I and class II types were obtained from metadata supplied by the sample provider rather than from assay-based typing.

Participants in the prospective study were aged roughly 18 to 100 years, lived in about two dozen United States geographic areas, and enrolled through a virtual design. To assign participants to cohorts, the prospective study relied on clinical history that participants themselves reported in a screening survey and a study questionnaire. ImmuneRACE Cohort 3 recovered participants were defined by two consecutive negative NP/OP PCR tests, healthcare professional clearance, or symptom resolution. Mobile phlebotomists in the prospective study collected whole blood, serum and a nasopharyngeal or oropharyngeal swab from every participant. Prospective study participants could optionally give additional blood draws and questionnaires over an approximately two-month period. Before DNA extraction, prospective study blood samples were shipped either frozen or at room temperature. Paper-wide results and their limitations: Clinical and demographic metadata were provided uncurated, with the amount varying by source and participant.

The immunoSEQ Assay, a bias-controlled multiplex PCR, was used to amplify TCRbeta CDR3 regions from genomic DNA. In the paper's pipeline: The number of nucleated cells in each sample was estimated from the amplification of reference gene primers within the assay. To quantify the absolute abundance of each unique TCRbeta CDR3 rearrangement, sequence reads were collapsed and filtered. For each sample, productive Simpson clonality was calculated by taking the square root of Simpson's diversity index across productive rearrangements. TCRdb took this table from immuneACCESS and kept in-frame rearrangements with V and J called. Such tables lack part of the clones; where checked against another copy, unresolved V genes explain under half of the gap, and the rest is unexplained. From that table come the V and J calls and clone size; the DNA was used to work out D and trimming. The sample records roughly 250,000 clones, 75% to 90% of which are singletons. The ten largest account for less than 2.5% of the sample.

V has 4 bases trimmed and J has 7 bases trimmed; junction bases matching no gene number 7. The germline V gene (reference sequence) gives CDR1 as MNHEY and CDR2 as SMNVEV. The CDR3 goes from the cysteine to the phenylalanine over 15 residues. Of the read, only the CDR3 DNA is kept; its 45 bases are in frame from base 1. What was sequenced was PBMCs or T cells enriched from blood (not recorded which). The rearranged chain carries TRBV27 and TRBJ1-4; 9 bases in between match TRBD1. The TCR sequence derives from a woman aged 18-29 years who had recovered from COVID-19. The DNA is as follows: TGTGCCAGCAGTTGGGGACAGGGCGTGGGTGAAAAACTGTTTTTT. Its amino acids are CASSWGQGVGEKLFF.